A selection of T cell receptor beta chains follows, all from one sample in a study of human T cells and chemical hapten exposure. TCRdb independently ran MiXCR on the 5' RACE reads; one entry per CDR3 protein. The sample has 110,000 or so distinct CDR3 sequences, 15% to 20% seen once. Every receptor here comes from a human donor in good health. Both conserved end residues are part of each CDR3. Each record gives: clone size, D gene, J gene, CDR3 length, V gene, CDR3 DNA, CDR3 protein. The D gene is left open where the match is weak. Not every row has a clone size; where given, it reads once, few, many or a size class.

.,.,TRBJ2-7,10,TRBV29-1,TGCAGCGTTCAACGAGACGAGCAGTACTTC,CSVQRDEQYF
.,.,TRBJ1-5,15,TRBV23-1,TGCGCCAGCAACCCCGCGGGGGAAAGCAATCAGCCCCAGCATTTT,CASNPAGESNQPQHF
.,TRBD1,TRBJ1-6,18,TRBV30,TGTGCCTGGAGTGTCCCATGGGCAGGGGGTCGGAATAATTCACCCCTCCACTTT,CAWSVPWAGGRNNSPLHF
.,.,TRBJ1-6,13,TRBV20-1,TGCAGTGGGGGAGGGTCAGGCAATTCACCCCTCCACTTT,CSGGGSGNSPLHF
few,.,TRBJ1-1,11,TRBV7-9,TGTGCCAGCAGCACCCGGACAGAAGCTTTCTTT,CASSTRTEAFF
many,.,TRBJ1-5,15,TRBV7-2,TGTGCCAGCAGCTTAGTTTCAGGGCAACGTCAGCCCCAGCATTTT,CASSLVSGQRQPQHF
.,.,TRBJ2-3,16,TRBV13,TGTGCCAGCAGCTCCACCGGGACCCTACCGGGGGATACGCAGTATTTT,CASSSTGTLPGDTQYF
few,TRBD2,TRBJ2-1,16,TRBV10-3,TGTGCCATCAGTGCCGGTACTAGCGCGGGGCCCAGTGAGCAGTTCTTC,CAISAGTSAGPSEQFF
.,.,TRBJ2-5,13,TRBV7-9,TGTGCCAGCAGCTTGTACGGACAAGAGACCCAGTACTTC,CASSLYGQETQYF
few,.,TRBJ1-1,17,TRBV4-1,TGCGCCAGCAGCCAACTCGGTTCCCTGGTGGTGGGCACTGAAGCTTTCTTT,CASSQLGSLVVGTEAFF
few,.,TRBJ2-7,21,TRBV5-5,TGTGCCAGCAAGACCTCAGGGGCCGGCCTCCTTGGGTTCCTCGACTCCTACGAGCAGTACTTC,CASKTSGAGLLGFLDSYEQYF
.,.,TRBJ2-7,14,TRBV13,TGTGCCAGCAGCCCCGGTCGGGGCGCCTACGAGCAGTACTTC,CASSPGRGAYEQYF
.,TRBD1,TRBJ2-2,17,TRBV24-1,TGTGCCACCAGTGATTTGATATGGACAGGGGACACCGGGGAGCTGTTTTTT,CATSDLIWTGDTGELFF
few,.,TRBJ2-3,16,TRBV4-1,TGCGCCAGCAGCCGAGAAGTAGCGCCTAGCACAGATACGCAGTATTTT,CASSREVAPSTDTQYF
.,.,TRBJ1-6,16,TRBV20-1,TGCAGTGCAACCGACCGGGGGCCGGGGAGGAATTCACCCCTCCACTTT,CSATDRGPGRNSPLHF
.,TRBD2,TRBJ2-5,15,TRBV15,TGTGCCACAACCGTAGACAGGTCGGGGGGGGAGACCCAGTACTTC,CATTVDRSGGETQYF
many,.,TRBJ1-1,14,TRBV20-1,TGCAGTGCTAGACGGAACCTTATGAACACTGAAGCTTTCTTT,CSARRNLMNTEAFF